The clone carrying this T cell receptor (beta chain) was seen only a few times. Its target is not known. The data derive from a study of OX40 agonist ivuxolimab in advanced cancers. For the study at large: Those treated in dose escalation had hepatocellular carcinoma, melanoma, renal cell cancer or head and neck cancer. Broader study findings: Averaging showed that CD8+ T cells had more expanded clones than CD4+ did. Clonal expansion from baseline to week 6 occurred in both CD4+ and CD8+ T cells.

Profiling relied on immunoSEQ multiplex PCR, and the TCRdb table lists in-frame clones only, not all of them. The profile shows under 85,000 clones, around 87% of them singletons. The V gene lost 3 bases and the J gene lost 7 bases, with 10 bases spanning the gap. CDR3 length equals 12 residues. CDR1 SGHRS and CDR2 YFSETQ come from the germline V gene. The sample was CD4+ or CD8+ T cells sorted from blood, taken in a trial of the OX40 agonist ivuxolimab. This chain connects TRBV5-1 to TRBJ1-1; D gene unclear. The receptor's source is an adult with an advanced solid tumor such as melanoma, head and neck, liver or kidney cancer. CDR3 amino acids: CASSSDTGEAFF. In DNA, the CDR3 is TGCGCCAGCAGCTCCGATACGGGTGAAGCTTTCTTT.